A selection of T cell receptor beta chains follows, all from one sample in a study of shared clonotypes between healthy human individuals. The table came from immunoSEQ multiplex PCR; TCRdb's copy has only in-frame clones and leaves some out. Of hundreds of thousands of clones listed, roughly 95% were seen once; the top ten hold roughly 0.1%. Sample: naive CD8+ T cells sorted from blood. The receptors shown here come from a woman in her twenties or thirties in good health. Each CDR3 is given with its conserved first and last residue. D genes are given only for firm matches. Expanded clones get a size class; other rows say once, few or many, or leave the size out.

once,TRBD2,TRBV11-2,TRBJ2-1,TGTGCCAGCAGCTTAACGGCTAGCGGATACAATGAGCAGTTCTTC,CASSLTASGYNEQFF
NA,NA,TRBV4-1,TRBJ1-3,TGCGCCAGCAGCCCCGACTCTGGAAACACCATATATTTT,CASSPDSGNTIYF
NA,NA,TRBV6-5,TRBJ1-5,TGTGCCAGCAGCTTGTCGGGTGGTAGCAATCAGCCCCAGCATTTT,CASSLSGGSNQPQHF
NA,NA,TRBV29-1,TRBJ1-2,TGCAGCGTTGGGGGGGGTCCGGAAGGCTACACCTTC,CSVGGGPEGYTF
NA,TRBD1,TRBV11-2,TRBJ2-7,TGTGCCAGCAGCTTAGGAGGGATTTGGACAGGGGGTGTTTACGAGCAGTACTTC,CASSLGGIWTGGVYEQYF
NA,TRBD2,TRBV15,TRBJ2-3,TGTGCCACCAGCAGAGAGGCCGGGACTAGCAGAGATACGCAGTATTTT,CATSREAGTSRDTQYF
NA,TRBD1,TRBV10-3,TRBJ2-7,TGTGCCATCAGTGAGATTGAGACAGGGCCGGGGGAGCAGTACTTC,CAISEIETGPGEQYF
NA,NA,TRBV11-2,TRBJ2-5,TGTGCCAGCAGCCCAGGCCTACAAGAGACCCAGTACTTC,CASSPGLQETQYF
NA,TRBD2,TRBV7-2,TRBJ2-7,TGTGCCAGCAGCTTTTGGACTAGCGGTTCCTACGAGCAGTACTTC,CASSFWTSGSYEQYF
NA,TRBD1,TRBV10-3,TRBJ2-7,TGTGCCATCAGTACTGGACAGGGAGGATACGAGCAGTACTTC,CAISTGQGGYEQYF
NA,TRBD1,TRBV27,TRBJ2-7,TGTGCCAGCAGTTTATCGGGACAGGGGATTTACGAGCAGTACTTC,CASSLSGQGIYEQYF
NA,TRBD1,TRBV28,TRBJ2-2,TGTGCCACCTCCACAGGGGTGAACACCGGGGAGCTGTTTTTT,CATSTGVNTGELFF
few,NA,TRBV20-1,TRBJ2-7,TGCAGTGTTCGTCCGGGGCAGTACTTC,CSVRPGQYF
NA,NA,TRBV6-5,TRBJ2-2,TGTGCCAGCAGTCTCGACGGAAACGGGGAGCTGTTTTTT,CASSLDGNGELFF
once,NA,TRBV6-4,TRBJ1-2,TGTGCCAGCAGAGATCAGGGCTATGGCTACACCTTC,CASRDQGYGYTF
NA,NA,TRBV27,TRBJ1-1,TGTGCCAGCAGTTTGCGCAGAAACACTGAAGCTTTCTTT,CASSLRRNTEAFF
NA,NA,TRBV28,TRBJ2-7,TGTGCCAGCAGTTTGGGTGGGGAGGCCTACGAGCAGTACTTC,CASSLGGEAYEQYF
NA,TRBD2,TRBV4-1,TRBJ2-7,TGCGCCAGCAGCCACACTTTATCGCGGGAGGGTTACGAGCAGTACTTC,CASSHTLSREGYEQYF
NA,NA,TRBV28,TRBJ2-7,TGTGCCAGCAGTTTTCTTAGTGGGCAGGGCTCCTACGAGCAGTACTTC,CASSFLSGQGSYEQYF
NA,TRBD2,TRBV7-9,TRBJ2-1,TGTGCCAGCAGCTCCCTCCTACCACCAAGCGGGAAGTACAATGAGCAGTTCTTC,CASSSLLPPSGKYNEQFF
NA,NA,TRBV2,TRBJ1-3,TGTGCCAGCAGTGTTGGGACAACTGGAAACACCATATATTTT,CASSVGTTGNTIYF
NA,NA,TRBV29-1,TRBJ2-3,TGCAGCGTTTCCACAGATACGCAGTATTTT,CSVSTDTQYF
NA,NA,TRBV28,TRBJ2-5,TGTGCCAGCAGTGGGGACTCCAGGGACCAGTACTTC,CASSGDSRDQYF
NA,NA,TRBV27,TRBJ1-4,TGTGCCAGCGGCGGCCGGGGGCTGCTTAATGAAAAACTGTTTTTT,CASGGRGLLNEKLFF
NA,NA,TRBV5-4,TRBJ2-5,TGTGCCAGCAGCTTGGAGGCGGGGAAGGAGGAGACCCAGTACTTC,CASSLEAGKEETQYF
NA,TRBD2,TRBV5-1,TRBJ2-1,TGCGCCAGCAGCCGCGGACTAGTCAATGAGCAGTTCTTC,CASSRGLVNEQFF
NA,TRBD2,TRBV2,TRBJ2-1,TGTGCCAGCACCCTGACTAGCGATAGTTCCTACAATGAGCAGTTCTTC,CASTLTSDSSYNEQFF
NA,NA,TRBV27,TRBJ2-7,TGTGCCAGCAGTTTGTTTGGGACCGCCTACGAGCAGTACTTC,CASSLFGTAYEQYF
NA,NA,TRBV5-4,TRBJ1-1,TGTGCCAGCAGCTTGGCCCTAGGCACTGAAGCTTTCTTT,CASSLALGTEAFF
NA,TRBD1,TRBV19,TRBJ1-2,TGTGCCAGTACCAACGCGGGGACAGTTTCTCCCTATGGCTACACCTTC,CASTNAGTVSPYGYTF
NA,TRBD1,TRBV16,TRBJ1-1,TGTGCCAGCAGCCAATTGGGGACAGGGGACACTGAAGCTTTCTTT,CASSQLGTGDTEAFF
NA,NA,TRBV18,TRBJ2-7,TGTGCCAGCTCACCGCAATCCTACGAGCAGTACTTC,CASSPQSYEQYF
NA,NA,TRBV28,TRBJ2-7,TGTGCCAGCAGTTTAAGGGTTTTGAGCTCCTACGAGCAGTACTTC,CASSLRVLSSYEQYF
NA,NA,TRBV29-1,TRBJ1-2,TGCAGCGTTGAAGATCCGGTGGTGGTTTATGGCAGCGACTATGGCTACACCTTC,CSVEDPVVVYGSDYGYTF
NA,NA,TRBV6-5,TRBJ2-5,TGTGCCAGCAGTGAGACAGTGCAAGAGACCCAGTACTTC,CASSETVQETQYF
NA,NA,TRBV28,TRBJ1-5,TGTGCCAGCGACGTTTGGGGTCCTCAGCCCCAGCATTTT,CASDVWGPQPQHF
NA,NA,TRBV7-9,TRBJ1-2,TGTGCCAGCAGCCCCGACACCCAGCTTGGGGGCTACACCTTC,CASSPDTQLGGYTF
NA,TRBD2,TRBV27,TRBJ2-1,TGTGCCAGCAGTATCGGACTAGCCAAACTCTACAATGAGCAGTTCTTC,CASSIGLAKLYNEQFF
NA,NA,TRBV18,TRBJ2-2,TGTGCCAGCTCACTAACCAGGGTCCTTCAGGGACTCGACATGAACACCGGGGAGCTGTTTTTT,CASSLTRVLQGLDMNTGELFF
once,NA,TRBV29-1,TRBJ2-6,TGCAGCGTTGTGGACCAACTAAGCTCTGGGGCCAACGTCCTGACTTTC,CSVVDQLSSGANVLTF
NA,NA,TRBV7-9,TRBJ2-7,TGTGCCAGCAGCCCCGGACGGCCTTTTACTAGTGGCGAGCAGTACTTC,CASSPGRPFTSGEQYF
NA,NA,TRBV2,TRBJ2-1,TGTGCCAGCAGCGCCCGGGAGCAGTTCTTC,CASSAREQFF
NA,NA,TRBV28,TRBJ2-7,TGTGCCAGCAGTTTCGTCGGGAGCTCCTACGAGCAGTACTTC,CASSFVGSSYEQYF
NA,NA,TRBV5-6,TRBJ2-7,TGTGCCAGCAGCTCCACTTTGGCTATCGAGCAGTACTTC,CASSSTLAIEQYF
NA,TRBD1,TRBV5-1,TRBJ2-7,TGCGCCAGCAGCTACGGGACAGGGAGCTCCTACGAGCAGTACTTC,CASSYGTGSSYEQYF
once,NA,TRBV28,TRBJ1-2,TGTGCCAGCAGTCTAGCTCGGACAGCTAACTATGGCTACACCTTC,CASSLARTANYGYTF
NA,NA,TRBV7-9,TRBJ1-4,TGTGCCAGCAGCCCGACCTCGGGACACCGTAATGAAAAACTGTTTTTT,CASSPTSGHRNEKLFF
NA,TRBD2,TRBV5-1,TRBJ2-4,TGCGCCAGCAGCTTGGAGAGTCGACTAGCGGGATTGGGAGGACTAAACATTCAGTACTTC,CASSLESRLAGLGGLNIQYF
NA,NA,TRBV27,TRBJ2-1,TGTGCCAGCAGTTTCCCCGGGGGGCTCGTGCAGTTCTTC,CASSFPGGLVQFF
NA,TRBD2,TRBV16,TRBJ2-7,TGTGCCAGCAGCCCAGCGGGAGGGGTATACGAGCAGTACTTC,CASSPAGGVYEQYF
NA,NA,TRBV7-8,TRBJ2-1,TGTGCCAGCAGCGTGGAGGAGGGGAATGAGCAGTTCTTC,CASSVEEGNEQFF
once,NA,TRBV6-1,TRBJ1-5,TGTGCCAGCACAGGGACGAGCAATCAGCCCCAGCATTTT,CASTGTSNQPQHF
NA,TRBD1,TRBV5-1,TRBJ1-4,TGCGCCAGCAGCCCCGCGGGACAGGGCGATTATGAAAAACTGTTTTTT,CASSPAGQGDYEKLFF